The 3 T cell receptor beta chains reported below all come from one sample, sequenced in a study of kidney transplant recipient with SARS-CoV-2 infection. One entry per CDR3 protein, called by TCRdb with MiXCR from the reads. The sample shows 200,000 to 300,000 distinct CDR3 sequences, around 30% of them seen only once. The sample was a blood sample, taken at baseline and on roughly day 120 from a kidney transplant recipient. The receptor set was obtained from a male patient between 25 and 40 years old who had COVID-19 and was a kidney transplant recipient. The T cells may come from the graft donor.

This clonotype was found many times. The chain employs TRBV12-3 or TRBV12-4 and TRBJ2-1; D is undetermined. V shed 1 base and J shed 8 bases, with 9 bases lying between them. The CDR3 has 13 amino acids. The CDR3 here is CASSLGRLDEQFF. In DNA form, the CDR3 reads TGTGCCAGCAGTTTAGGTCGTCTCGATGAGCAGTTCTTC.

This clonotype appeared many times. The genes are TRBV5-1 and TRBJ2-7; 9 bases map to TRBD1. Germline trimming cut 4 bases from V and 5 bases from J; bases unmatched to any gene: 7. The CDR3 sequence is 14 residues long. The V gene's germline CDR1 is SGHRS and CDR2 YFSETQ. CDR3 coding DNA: TGCGCCAGCAGCCCGGACAGGGGCGGGAACGAGCAGTACTTC. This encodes CASSPDRGGNEQYF.

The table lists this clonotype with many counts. Here the CDR3 reads CASSEVVDNYNEQFF. The CDR3 nucleotides read TGTGCCAGCAGTGAAGTGGTAGATAACTACAATGAGCAGTTCTTC. The chain employs TRBV2 and TRBJ2-1; D gene unclear. This CDR3 region has 15 residues. Germline-derived CDR1 and CDR2 are SNHLY and FYNNEI. V was clipped by 1 base and J by 3 bases, with 10 bases between them.